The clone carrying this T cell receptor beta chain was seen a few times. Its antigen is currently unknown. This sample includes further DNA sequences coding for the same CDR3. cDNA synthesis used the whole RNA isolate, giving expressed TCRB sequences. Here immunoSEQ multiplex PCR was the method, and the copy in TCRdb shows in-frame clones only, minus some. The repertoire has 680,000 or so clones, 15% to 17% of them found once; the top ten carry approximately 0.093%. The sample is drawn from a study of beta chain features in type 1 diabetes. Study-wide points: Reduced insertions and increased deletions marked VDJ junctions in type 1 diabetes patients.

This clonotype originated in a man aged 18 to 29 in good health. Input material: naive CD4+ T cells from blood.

The CDR3: CASSPLGDTQYF. CDR3 nucleotide sequence: TGTGCCAGCTCACCATTGGGGGATACGCAGTATTTT. The rearrangement joins TRBV18 to TRBJ2-3; D gene uncertain. Germline lookup yields CDR1 KGHSH and CDR2 LQKENI. The V end was cut by 2 bases, the J end by 6 bases, with 6 bases between. The CDR3 runs 12 residues.